Below, one T cell receptor (beta chain) is given with its context. No antigen is known for it. Through a sample-barcoded 5' primer and a J-beta primer mix, a second PCR was run for about 6 to 11 cycles. TCRdb redid the calling of the 5' RACE reads with MiXCR, one entry per CDR3 protein. The data contain 700,000 to 1,000,000 distinct CDR3 sequences, under 45% of them singletons. The data are from a study of blood T cells in healthy people across ages. Overall study: Template switching recovered approximately one barcoded beta molecule for every two T cells. Notes on the study in general: Samples with more naive T cells showed higher observed beta diversity. Among long-lived donors, naive CD4+ cells were more numerous and diversity higher than in aged donors.

V was shortened by 1 base and J by 3 bases, with 10 bases between the two germline ends. Germline CDR1 DFQATT, CDR2 SNEGSKA (reference sequence). The CDR3 is 13 amino acids. V is TRBV20-1 and J is TRBJ2-7, with a tentative D call TRBD1 (5 bases). The TCR originated in a man in his sixties in good health. The source material was blood. CDR3 residues: CSARGGYHYEQYF. The DNA of the CDR3 is TGCAGTGCTAGAGGGGGCTATCACTACGAGCAGTACTTC.